The present TCR beta chain was sequenced within a study of cytomegalovirus exposure and HLA in healthy donors. From germline, CDR1 is LNHDA and CDR2 SQIVND (reference sequence). With V trimmed by 7 bases and J by 8 bases, 11 bases remained unmatched. The CDR3 has 14 amino acids. Details on this clone: Other DNA sequences of this sample code for an identical CDR3.

PCR involved 60 Vbeta and 13 Jbeta primers. The method was immunoSEQ multiplex PCR; TCRdb's version includes in-frame clones alone and lacks a portion of them. The sample holds 150,000 to 200,000 clones, roughly three quarters seen once. This TCR came from a male donor in good health and CMV-seronegative. The chain couples TRBV19 to TRBJ1-2; 9 bases agree with TRBD1. Sequenced input: PBMCs. The CDR3: CASTPTGGARGYTF. The CDR3 bases are TGTGCCAGTACCCCTACAGGGGGCGCGAGGGGCTACACCTTC. The full variable domain, its missing parts supplied by reference TRBV19 and TRBJ1-2, is DGGITQSPKYLFRKEGQNVTLSCEQNLNHDAMYWYRQDPGQGLRLIYYSQIVNDFQKGDIAEGYSVSREKKESFPLTVTSAQKNPTAFYLCASTPTGGARGYTFGSGTRLTVV.